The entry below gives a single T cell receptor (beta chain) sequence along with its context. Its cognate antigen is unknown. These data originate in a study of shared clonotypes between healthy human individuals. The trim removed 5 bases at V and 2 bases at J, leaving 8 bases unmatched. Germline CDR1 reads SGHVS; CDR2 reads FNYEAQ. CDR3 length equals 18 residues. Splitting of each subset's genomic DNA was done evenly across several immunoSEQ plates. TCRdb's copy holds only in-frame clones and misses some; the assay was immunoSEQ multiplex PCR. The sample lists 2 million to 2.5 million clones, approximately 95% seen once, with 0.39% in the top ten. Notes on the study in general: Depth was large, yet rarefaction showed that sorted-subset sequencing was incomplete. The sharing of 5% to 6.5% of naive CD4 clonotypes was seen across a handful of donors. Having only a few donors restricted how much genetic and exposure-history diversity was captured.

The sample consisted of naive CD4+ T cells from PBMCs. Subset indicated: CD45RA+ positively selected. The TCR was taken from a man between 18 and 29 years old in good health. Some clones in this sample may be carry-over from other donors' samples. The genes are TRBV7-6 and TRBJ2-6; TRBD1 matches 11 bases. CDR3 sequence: CASSPGQGAAAGANVLTF. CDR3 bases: TGTGCCAGCAGCCCCGGACAGGGGGCAGCGGCTGGGGCCAACGTCCTGACTTTC. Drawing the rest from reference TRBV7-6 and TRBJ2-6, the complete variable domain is GAGVSQSPRYKVTKRGQDVALRCDPISGHVSLYWYRQALGQGPEFLTYFNYEAQQDKSGLPNDRFSAERPEGSISTLTIQRTEQRDSAMYRCASSPGQGAAAGANVLTFGAGSRLTVL.